What follows are 20 T cell receptor beta chains derived from one specimen sequenced in a study of shared clonotypes between healthy human individuals. This table comes from immunoSEQ multiplex PCR, and its TCRdb copy is limited to in-frame clones, with some not included. The sample shows 2 million to 3 million clones, 93% of them seen only once. The sample comprised naive CD4+ T cells from PBMCs. The subset denotes: CD45RA+ positively selected. Receptor source: a man between 18 and 35 years old in good health. Some clones in this sample may be carry-over from other donors' samples.

This clone has a single count. The genes are TRBV6-5 and TRBJ1-1; weak D call: TRBD1 (6 bases). The V end lost 3 bases, the J end lost 11 bases, and 22 bases lay between the germline ends. The germline V gene has CDR1 MNHEY and CDR2 SVGAGI. This CDR3 spans 15 amino acids. The CDR3 DNA sequence: TGTGCCAGCAGTTATGATGTTACAGGGAAACTGCAGGCTTTCTTT. Protein sequence: CASSYDVTGKLQAFF.

V gene TRBV5-1 combines with J gene TRBJ2-7; TRBD2 matches at 11 bases. The CDR3 extends over 16 amino acids. Per the germline V gene, CDR1 is SGHRS and CDR2 is YFSETQ. The trim removed 3 bases at V and 3 bases at J, leaving 8 bases unmatched. In DNA form, the CDR3 reads TGCGCCAGCAGCTCTGGGACTAGCGGATACATCTACGAGCAGTACTTC. Residues: CASSSGTSGYIYEQYF.

The chain joins TRBV27 to TRBJ2-1, with D perhaps given as TRBD1 or TRBD2 (5 bases each). Trimming pared 5 bases from V and 9 bases from J, leaving 23 bases between. Germline assignment: CDR1 MNHEY and CDR2 SMNVEV (reference sequence). The CDR3 is 16 amino acids. DNA for the CDR3: TGTGCCAGCAGTAGGGGTGGTTGGCTAGCATGGGGTGAGCAGTTCTTC. This sequence encodes CASSRGGWLAWGEQFF.

The chain is built from TRBV7-9 and TRBJ2-5; 10 nucleotides agree with TRBD2. This CDR3 contains 19 residues. Germline CDR1 SEHNR, CDR2 FQNEAQ (reference sequence). The J segment lost 4 bases and the V segment lost 5 bases, leaving 19 bases of the junction unmatched. In DNA, the CDR3 is TGTGCCAGCAGCCCAGGAAGCGGGAGGGCCGGTCGGGTGGTAGAGACCCAGTACTTC. Translated, it gives CASSPGSGRAGRVVETQYF. The whole variable domain, filled in from reference TRBV7-9 and TRBJ2-5, reads DTGVSQNPRHKITKRGQNVTFRCDPISEHNRLYWYRQTLGQGPEFLTYFQNEAQLEKSRLLSDRFSAERPKGSFSTLEIQRTEQGDSAMYLCASSPGSGRAGRVVETQYFGPGTRLLVL.

The chain is built from TRBV4-3 and TRBJ2-7, with D perhaps being TRBD1 or TRBD2 (6 bases each). The V end lost 4 bases, the J end lost 0 bases, and 13 bases lay between the germline ends. Germline-derived CDR1 and CDR2 are LGHNA and YSLEER. CDR3 length: 15 amino acids. CDR3 in DNA: TGCGCCAGCAGCCGAGGGGGGCAGGGCTCCTACGAGCAGTACTTC. It codes for CASSRGGQGSYEQYF.

The chain combines TRBV18 with TRBJ1-1; a possible D gene is TRBD1 (5 bases). The germline CDR1 and CDR2 sequences are KGHSH and LQKENI. CDR3 length: 15 amino acids. V dropped 1 base and J dropped 4 bases, with 13 bases sitting between them. The CDR3 DNA sequence: TGTGCCAGCTCACCACTGGGGAGGGGAGGCACTGAAGCTTTCTTT. This codes for CASSPLGRGGTEAFF.

V is TRBV5-1 and J is TRBJ2-2; 10 bases fit TRBD2. J gave up 1 base and V 2 bases, and 2 bases lay outside the gene matches. Germline V gene lookup returns CDR1 SGHRS and CDR2 YFSETQ. This CDR3 is built from 16 residues. The CDR3 nucleotides read TGCGCCAGCAGCTTCGGGACTAGCGTGAACACCGGGGAGCTGTTTTTT. As protein: CASSFGTSVNTGELFF.

This clone has only one observation. The same CDR3 is also encoded by other DNA sequences in this sample. This chain joins TRBV5-1 and TRBJ2-3; TRBD2 is a possible D gene (5 bases). This CDR3 region has 15 residues. The V end was cut by 0 bases, the J end by 3 bases, with 11 bases between. Germline loops: CDR1 SGHRS, CDR2 YFSETQ. This CDR3 is CASSLVSGSTDTQYF. CDR3 bases: TGCGCCAGCAGCTTGGTAAGCGGATCGACAGATACGCAGTATTTT.

The chain joins TRBV2 to TRBJ2-1, with TRBD1 matching 8 bases. Germline-derived CDR1 and CDR2 are SNHLY and FYNNEI. CDR3 length equals 14 residues. V lost 7 bases and J lost 4; bases outside the gene matches: 6. CDR3 protein: CASTRDRLYNEQFF. The CDR3 DNA follows: TGTGCCAGCACCCGGGACAGGCTATACAATGAGCAGTTCTTC.

The chain recombines TRBV7-3 with TRBJ2-1; 12 nucleotides line up with TRBD2. V was clipped by 3 bases and J by 7 bases; unmatched bases: 4. The CDR3 has 15 amino acids. CDR1 and CDR2 from the germline V gene are SGHTA and FQGTGA. The CDR3 nucleotides read TGTGCCAGCAGCTTTCGGACTAGCGGGATTAATGAGCAGTTCTTC. It codes for CASSFRTSGINEQFF.

The chain combines TRBV29-1 with TRBJ2-5; 8 bases match TRBD1. Germline V gene data show CDR1 as SQVTM and CDR2 as ANQGSEA. CDR3 length: 14 residues. With V trimmed by 7 bases and J by 4 bases, 11 bases remained unmatched. In DNA form, the CDR3 reads TGCAGCGCCACTGACAGGGGAAGGATAGAGACCCAGTACTTC. This translates into CSATDRGRIETQYF.

V and J are TRBV7-3 and TRBJ1-1, with D tentatively TRBD1 (5 bases). V gave up 6 bases and J gave up 6 bases, with 14 bases separating them. Germline V gene data show CDR1 as SGHTA and CDR2 as FQGTGA. The CDR3 extends over 13 amino acids. The CDR3 loop is CASSRELGAEAFF. The CDR3 DNA sequence: TGTGCCAGCAGTCGTGAGTTGGGGGCTGAAGCTTTCTTT.

This chain links TRBV10-3 with TRBJ2-7; maybe TRBD2 (6 bases). This CDR3 has 14 amino acids. Trimming pared 7 bases from V and 0 bases from J, leaving 13 bases between. In germline, CDR1 is ENHRY, CDR2 SYGVKD. CDR3 sequence (DNA): TGTGCCATCACCCGGGACTTGAGCTCCTACGAGCAGTACTTC. Translating it yields CAITRDLSSYEQYF.

The chain has TRBV7-9 and TRBJ1-5, with a tentative D call TRBD1 (5 bases). The germline V gene has CDR1 SEHNR and CDR2 FQNEAQ (reference sequence). Trimming took 4 bases from V and 5 from J, leaving 9 bases between them. The CDR3 contains 13 residues. The CDR3 protein is CASSSQEYQPQHF. The DNA of the CDR3 is TGTGCCAGCAGCTCACAGGAATATCAGCCCCAGCATTTT.

The chain has TRBV5-8 and TRBJ1-2, with D uncertain. Germline V gene lookup returns CDR1 SGHTS and CDR2 YDEGEE. V dropped 2 bases and J dropped 4 bases, with 18 bases sitting between them. The CDR3 runs 16 residues. The CDR3 DNA follows: TGTGCCAGCAGCTTAACCTCAGGTTACCTTGGCTATGGCTACACCTTC. This gives the protein CASSLTSGYLGYGYTF. Looking up the rest from reference TRBV5-8 and TRBJ1-2 gives the full variable domain: EAGVTQSPTHLIKTRGQQATLRCSPISGHTSVYWYQQALGLGLQFLLWYDEGEERNRGNFPPRFSGRQFPNYSSELNVNALELEDSALYLCASSLTSGYLGYGYTFGSGTRLTVV.

J is TRBJ2-6 and V is TRBV7-9; TRBD1 matches at 9 bases. This CDR3 is built from 19 residues. Germline-derived CDR1 and CDR2 are SEHNR and FQNEAQ (reference sequence). V shed 4 bases, J shed 0 bases, and the junction held 10 bases outside the gene matches. CDR3 region: CASSSIIGTGFSGANVLTF. In nucleotides, the CDR3 is TGTGCCAGCAGCTCCATCATCGGGACAGGGTTCTCTGGGGCCAACGTCCTGACTTTC.

V and J are TRBV19 and TRBJ1-2; 9 bases line up with TRBD1. J was trimmed by 7 bases and V by 9 bases; bases with no gene match: 9. The CDR3 runs to 13 residues. From germline, CDR1 is LNHDA and CDR2 SQIVND (reference sequence). CDR3 in amino acids: CARRDRATCGYTF. The DNA for the CDR3 is TGTGCCAGGAGGGACAGGGCCACTTGTGGCTACACCTTC.

The chain carries TRBV5-1 and TRBJ1-1; a weak D match, TRBD1 (6 bases). This CDR3 contains 14 residues. V lost 4 bases and J lost 4, with 14 bases in between. Germline V CDR1 and CDR2: SGHRS, YFSETQ. DNA for the CDR3: TGCGCCAGCAGCACAGGGTCTGGTAGCACTGAAGCTTTCTTT. Encoded protein: CASSTGSGSTEAFF.

V gene TRBV28 combines with J gene TRBJ2-2, with TRBD2 matching over 15 bases. The CDR3 extends over 15 amino acids. V was pared by 7 bases and J by 7 bases, with 4 bases of the junction left unmatched. Germline V gene data show CDR1 as MDHEN and CDR2 as SYDVKM. CDR3 sequence: CASTRTSGRVGELFF. CDR3 nucleotides: TGTGCCAGCACTAGGACTAGCGGGAGGGTCGGGGAGCTGTTTTTT.

The chain carries TRBV28 and TRBJ2-5; the match to TRBD2 covers 11 bases. The CDR3 contains 14 residues. V trimming: 5 bases; J trimming: 4 bases; junction bases outside the gene matches: 3. Germline V gives CDR1 MDHEN, CDR2 SYDVKM. The CDR3 nucleotides read TGTGCCAGCAGTCCCCTAGCGGGAGGAGAGACCCAGTACTTC. Translation: CASSPLAGGETQYF.